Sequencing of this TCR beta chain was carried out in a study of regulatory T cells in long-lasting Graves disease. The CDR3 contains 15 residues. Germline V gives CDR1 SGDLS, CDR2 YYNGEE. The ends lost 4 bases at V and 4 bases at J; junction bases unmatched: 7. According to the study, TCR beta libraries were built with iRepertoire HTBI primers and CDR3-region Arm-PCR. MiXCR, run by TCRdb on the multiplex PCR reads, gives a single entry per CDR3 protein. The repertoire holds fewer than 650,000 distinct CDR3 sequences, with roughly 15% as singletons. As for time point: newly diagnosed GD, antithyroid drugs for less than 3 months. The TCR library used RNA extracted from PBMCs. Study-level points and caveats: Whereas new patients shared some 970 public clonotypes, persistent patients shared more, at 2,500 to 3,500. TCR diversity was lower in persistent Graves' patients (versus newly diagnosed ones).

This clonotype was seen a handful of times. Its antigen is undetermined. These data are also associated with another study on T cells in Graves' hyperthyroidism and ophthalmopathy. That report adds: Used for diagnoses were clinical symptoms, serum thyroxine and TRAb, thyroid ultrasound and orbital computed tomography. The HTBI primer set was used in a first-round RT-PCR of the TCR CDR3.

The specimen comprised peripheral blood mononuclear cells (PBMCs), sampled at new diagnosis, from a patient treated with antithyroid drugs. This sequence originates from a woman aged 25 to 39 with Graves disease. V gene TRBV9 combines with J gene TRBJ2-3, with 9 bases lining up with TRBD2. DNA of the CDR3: TGTGCCAGCAGCCCTCGACTAGCGGAGGCAGATACGCAGTATTTT. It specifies CASSPRLAEADTQYF.